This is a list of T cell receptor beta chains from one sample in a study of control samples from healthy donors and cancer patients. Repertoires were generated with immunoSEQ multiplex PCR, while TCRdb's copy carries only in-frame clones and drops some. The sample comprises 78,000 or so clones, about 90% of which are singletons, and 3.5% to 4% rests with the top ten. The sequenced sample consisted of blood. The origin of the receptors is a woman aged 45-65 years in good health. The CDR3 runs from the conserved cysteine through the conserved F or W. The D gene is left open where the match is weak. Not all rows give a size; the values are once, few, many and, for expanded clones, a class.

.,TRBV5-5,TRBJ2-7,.,TGTGCCAGCAGCATCTCCCCGTTGAGCCTCACCTACGAGCAGTACTTC,CASSISPLSLTYEQYF
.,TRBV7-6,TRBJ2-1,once,TGTGCCAGCAGCAAAGGACAGAGCTCCTACAATGAGCAGTTCTTC,CASSKGQSSYNEQFF
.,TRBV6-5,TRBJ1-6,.,TGTGCCAGCAGCTCCACGGGCCCCCAAGGCTCACCCCTCCACTTT,CASSSTGPQGSPLHF
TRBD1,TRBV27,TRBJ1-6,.,TGTGCCAGCAGTCCAATTTACAGGGGATCCTATTCACCCCTCCACTTT,CASSPIYRGSYSPLHF
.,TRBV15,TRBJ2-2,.,TGTGCCACCAGCAGAGATAGGCACACTGGCACCGGGGAGCTGTTTTTT,CATSRDRHTGTGELFF
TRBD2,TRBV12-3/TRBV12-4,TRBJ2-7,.,TGTGCCAGCAGTTTGCGTGGGAGGGCGGAGCAGTACTTC,CASSLRGRAEQYF
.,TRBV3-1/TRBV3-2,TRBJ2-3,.,TGTGCCAGCAGAAGTGCCACAGATACGCAGTATTTT,CASRSATDTQYF
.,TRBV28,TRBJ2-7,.,TGTGCCAGTACTACGACAGCCTCCTACGAGCAGTACTTC,CASTTTASYEQYF
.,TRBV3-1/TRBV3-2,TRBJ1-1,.,TGTGCCAGCAGCCCCACTTTCAGCCAAATGAACACTGAAGCTTTCTTT,CASSPTFSQMNTEAFF
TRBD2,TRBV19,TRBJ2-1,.,TGTGCCAGTAGTTTGCCTAGCGGGAGTTACAATGAGCAGTTCTTC,CASSLPSGSYNEQFF
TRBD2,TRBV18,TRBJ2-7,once,TGTGCCAGCTCACCAACAGGCGGGACTAGCGGGAGCTCCTACGAGCAGTACTTC,CASSPTGGTSGSSYEQYF
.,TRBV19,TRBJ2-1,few,TGTGCCAGTAGTCCGACAGCTTACAATGAGCAGTTCTTC,CASSPTAYNEQFF
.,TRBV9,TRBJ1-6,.,TGTGCCAGCAGCGTAGAAATTGGGGACTCACCCCTCCACTTT,CASSVEIGDSPLHF
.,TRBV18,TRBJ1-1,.,TGTGCCAGCTCTTTCTCGGGACCCAGGAACACTGAAGCTTTCTTT,CASSFSGPRNTEAFF
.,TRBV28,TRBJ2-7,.,TGTGCCAGTCAAGCCCTCCCCGGGGTGCAGTACTTC,CASQALPGVQYF
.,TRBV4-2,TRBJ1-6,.,TGTGCCAGCAGCCAGGAACAGGCTAATTCACCCCTCCACTTT,CASSQEQANSPLHF
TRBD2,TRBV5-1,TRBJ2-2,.,TGCGCCAGCAGCTTGCCGCTAGCGGGGACCGGGGAGCTGTTTTTT,CASSLPLAGTGELFF
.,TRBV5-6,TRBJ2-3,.,TGTGCCAGCAGCTTTACAGATACGCAGTATTTT,CASSFTDTQYF
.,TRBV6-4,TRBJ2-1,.,TGTGCCAGCAGTTCAGGGCGGGACGGTGAGCAGTTCTTC,CASSSGRDGEQFF
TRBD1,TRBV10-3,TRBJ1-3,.,TGTGCCATCAGTGTCTACCCTACCGGGACAGGGGCCGGAAACACCATATATTTT,CAISVYPTGTGAGNTIYF
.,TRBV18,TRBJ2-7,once,TGTGCCAGCTCCCAAACAGGGTTATACGAGCAGTACTTC,CASSQTGLYEQYF
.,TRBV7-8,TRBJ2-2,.,TGTGCCAGCAGCTTAGCGCTTACGGGTTCCGGGGAGCTGTTTTTT,CASSLALTGSGELFF
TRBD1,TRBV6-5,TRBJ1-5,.,TGTGCCAGCAGTTCCACGACAGGGATGAGTCAGCCCCAGCATTTT,CASSSTTGMSQPQHF
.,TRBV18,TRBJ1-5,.,TGTGCCAGCGCCCAGGCAGGGATAAATCAGCCCCAGCATTTT,CASAQAGINQPQHF
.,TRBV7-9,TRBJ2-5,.,TGTGCCAGCAGCTCTCAAGAGACCCAGTACTTC,CASSSQETQYF
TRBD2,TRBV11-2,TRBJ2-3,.,TGTGCCAGCAGCTTTGGGCGGACTAGCGGGAGGGGCACAGATACGCAGTATTTT,CASSFGRTSGRGTDTQYF
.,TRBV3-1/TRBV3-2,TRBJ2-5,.,TGTGCCAGCAGCCAAGACGTAGGAGCGGTCACTATAGGGGAGACCCAGTACTTC,CASSQDVGAVTIGETQYF
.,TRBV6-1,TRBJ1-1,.,TGTGCCAGCAGTGAAAAGGGTCGGGTAAACACTGAAGCTTTCTTT,CASSEKGRVNTEAFF
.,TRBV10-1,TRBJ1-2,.,TGCGCCAGCAGTGAGATAAACCGAGGTGGCAGGGCTGACTATGGCTACACCTTC,CASSEINRGGRADYGYTF
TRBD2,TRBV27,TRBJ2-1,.,TGCGTTAGCGGGAGGAGCTCCTACAATGAGCAGTTCTTC,CVSGRSSYNEQFF
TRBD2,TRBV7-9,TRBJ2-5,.,TGTGCCAGCAGCTTAGCGGCGGGTCTTAGCGGGATTCAAGAGACCCAGTACTTC,CASSLAAGLSGIQETQYF
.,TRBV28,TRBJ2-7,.,TGTGCCAGCAGTTTGGGGTACGAGCAGTACTTC,CASSLGYEQYF
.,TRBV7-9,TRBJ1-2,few,TGTGCCAGCAGCTTTTCACAGGGCTACCGGATCTATGGCTACACCTTC,CASSFSQGYRIYGYTF
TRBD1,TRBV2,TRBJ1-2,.,TGTGCCAGCAGTTTAACAGGGGGCATGAGAGGCTACACCTTC,CASSLTGGMRGYTF
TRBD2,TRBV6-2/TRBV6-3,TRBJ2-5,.,TGTGCCAGCAGTTTCTGGACTAGAACGGAGACCCAGTACTTC,CASSFWTRTETQYF
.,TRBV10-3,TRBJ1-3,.,TGTGCCATCAGTAGAGTCTCTGGAAACACCATATATTTT,CAISRVSGNTIYF
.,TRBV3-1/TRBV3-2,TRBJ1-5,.,TGTGCCAGCAGCCGGGGTAGCAATCAGCCCCAGCATTTT,CASSRGSNQPQHF
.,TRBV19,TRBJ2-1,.,TGTGCCAGTAGTGTTACCCGACCTAGCTGGGTGGGGTTCGGTGAGCAGTTCTTC,CASSVTRPSWVGFGEQFF
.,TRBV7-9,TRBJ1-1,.,TGTGCCAGCAGCTTAGGATTGGGCCAGAACACTGAAGCTTTCTTT,CASSLGLGQNTEAFF
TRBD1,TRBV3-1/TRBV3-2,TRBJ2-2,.,TGTGCCAGCAGCCATTTCTATTTGAGCCGGGACAGGGACACCGGGGAGCTGTTTTTT,CASSHFYLSRDRDTGELFF
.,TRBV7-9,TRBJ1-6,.,TGTGCCAGCAGCTCGGGGGACGTAGGTTCACCCCTCCACTTT,CASSSGDVGSPLHF
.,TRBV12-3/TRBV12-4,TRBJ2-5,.,TGTGCCAGCAGTTTGCACTACCAAGAGACCCAGTACTTC,CASSLHYQETQYF
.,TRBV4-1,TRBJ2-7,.,TGCGCCAGCAGCCAAGATGTGGGCTACGAGCAGTACTTC,CASSQDVGYEQYF
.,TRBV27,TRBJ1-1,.,TGTGCCAGCAGTTTATCACGGACGGCCGGGGCTTTCTTT,CASSLSRTAGAFF
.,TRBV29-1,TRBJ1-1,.,TGCAGCGTTACCGGGATTACAGGGTCGGGCACTGAAGCTTTCTTT,CSVTGITGSGTEAFF
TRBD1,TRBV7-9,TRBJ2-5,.,TGTGCCAGCAGCTTATATTCGGGACAGGAGACCCAGTACTTC,CASSLYSGQETQYF
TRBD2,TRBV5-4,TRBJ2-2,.,TGTGCCAGTAGAGGACTAGCGGGAGATACCACCGGGGAGCTGTTTTTT,CASRGLAGDTTGELFF
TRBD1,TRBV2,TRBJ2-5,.,TGTGCCAGCAGTCAAACCGGGACAGGGTCCCACACCCAGTACTTC,CASSQTGTGSHTQYF
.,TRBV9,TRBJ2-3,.,TGTGCCAGCAGCGTAGACGGTAATCGAGCCACAGATACGCAGTATTTT,CASSVDGNRATDTQYF
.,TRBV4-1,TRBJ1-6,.,TGCGCCAGCAGCCAAGAAATGCAGGCTTCACCCCTCCACTTT,CASSQEMQASPLHF
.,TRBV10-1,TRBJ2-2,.,TGCGCCAGCAGTGAGTCGAGGCATCGGACCGGGGAGCTGTTTTTT,CASSESRHRTGELFF
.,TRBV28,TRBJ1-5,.,TGTGCCAGCAGGTCACAGGGACAGCCCCAGCATTTT,CASRSQGQPQHF
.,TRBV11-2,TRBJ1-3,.,TGTGCCAGCAGCTTAGGTAGCAGGACAAGCTCTGGAAACACCATATATTTT,CASSLGSRTSSGNTIYF
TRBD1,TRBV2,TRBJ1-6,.,TGTGCCAGCACCAAAATGATGACCGGGACAGGGGTATCACCCCTCCACTTT,CASTKMMTGTGVSPLHF